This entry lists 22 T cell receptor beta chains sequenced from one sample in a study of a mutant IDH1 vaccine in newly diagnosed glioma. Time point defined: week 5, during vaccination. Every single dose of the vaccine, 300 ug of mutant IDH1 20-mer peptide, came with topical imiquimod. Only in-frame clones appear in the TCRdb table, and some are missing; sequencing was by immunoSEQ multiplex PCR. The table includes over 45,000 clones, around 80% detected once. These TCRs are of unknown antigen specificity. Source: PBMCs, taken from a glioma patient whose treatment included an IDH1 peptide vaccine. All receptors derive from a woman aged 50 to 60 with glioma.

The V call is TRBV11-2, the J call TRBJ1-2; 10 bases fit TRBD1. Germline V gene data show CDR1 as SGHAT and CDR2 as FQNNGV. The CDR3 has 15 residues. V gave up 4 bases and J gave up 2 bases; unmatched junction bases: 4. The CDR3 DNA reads TGTGCCAGCAGCTCACGGACAGGGGGGAACTATGGCTACACCTTC. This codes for CASSSRTGGNYGYTF.

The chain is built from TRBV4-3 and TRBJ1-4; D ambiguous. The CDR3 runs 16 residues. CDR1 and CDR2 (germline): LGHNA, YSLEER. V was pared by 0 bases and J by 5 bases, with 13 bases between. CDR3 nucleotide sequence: TGCGCCAGCAGCCAAGATACCGGACGGGAGAATGAAAAACTGTTTTTT. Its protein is CASSQDTGRENEKLFF.

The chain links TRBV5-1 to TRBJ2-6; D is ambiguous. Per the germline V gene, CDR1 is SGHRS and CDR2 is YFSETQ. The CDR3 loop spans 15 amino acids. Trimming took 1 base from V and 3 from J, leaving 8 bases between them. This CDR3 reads CASSLSSFGANVLTF. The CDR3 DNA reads TGCGCCAGCAGCTTGAGCAGCTTTGGGGCCAACGTCCTGACTTTC. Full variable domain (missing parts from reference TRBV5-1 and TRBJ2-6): KAGVTQTPRYLIKTRGQQVTLSCSPISGHRSVSWYQQTPGQGLQFLFEYFSETQRNKGNFPGRFSGRQFSNSRSEMNVSTLELGDSALYLCASSLSSFGANVLTFGAGSRLTVL.

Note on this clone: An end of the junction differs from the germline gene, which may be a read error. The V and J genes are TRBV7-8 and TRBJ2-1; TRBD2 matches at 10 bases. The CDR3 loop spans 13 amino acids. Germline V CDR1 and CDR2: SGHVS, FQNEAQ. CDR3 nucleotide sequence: TGTGCCAGCAGCTTAGTGACTAGCGGGCGCCACATCTTC. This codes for CASSLVTSGRHIF.

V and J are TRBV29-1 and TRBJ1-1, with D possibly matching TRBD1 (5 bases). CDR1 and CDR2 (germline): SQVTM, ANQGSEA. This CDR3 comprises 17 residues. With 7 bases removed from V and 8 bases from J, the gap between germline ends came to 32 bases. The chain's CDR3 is CSATPRANNSSWGEAFF. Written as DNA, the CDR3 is TGCAGCGCTACCCCGCGAGCCAACAACAGTTCATGGGGGGAAGCTTTCTTT. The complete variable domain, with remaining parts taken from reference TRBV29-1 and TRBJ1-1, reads SAVISQKPSRDICQRGTSLTIQCQVDSQVTMMFWYRQQPGQSLTLIATANQGSEATYESGFVIDKFPISRPNLTFSTLTVSNMSPEDSSIYLCSATPRANNSSWGEAFFGQGTRLTVV.

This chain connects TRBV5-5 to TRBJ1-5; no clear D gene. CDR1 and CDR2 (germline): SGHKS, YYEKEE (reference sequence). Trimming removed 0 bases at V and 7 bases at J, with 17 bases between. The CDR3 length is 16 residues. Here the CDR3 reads CASSLEVFGARQPQHF. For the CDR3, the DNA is TGTGCCAGCAGCTTGGAGGTTTTCGGAGCCCGCCAGCCCCAGCATTTT.

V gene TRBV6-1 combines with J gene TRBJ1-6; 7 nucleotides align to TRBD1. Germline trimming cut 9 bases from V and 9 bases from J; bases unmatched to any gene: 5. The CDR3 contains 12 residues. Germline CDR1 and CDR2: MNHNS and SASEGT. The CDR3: CASRTGGSPLHF. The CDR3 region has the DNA TGTGCCAGTCGGACAGGAGGTTCACCCCTCCACTTT.

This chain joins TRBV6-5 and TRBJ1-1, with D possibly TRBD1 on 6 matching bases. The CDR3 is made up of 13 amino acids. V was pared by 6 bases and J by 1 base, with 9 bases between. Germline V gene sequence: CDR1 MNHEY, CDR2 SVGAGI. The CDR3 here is CASRVDRNTEAFF. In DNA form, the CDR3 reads TGTGCCAGCAGGGTGGACAGGAACACTGAAGCTTTCTTT.

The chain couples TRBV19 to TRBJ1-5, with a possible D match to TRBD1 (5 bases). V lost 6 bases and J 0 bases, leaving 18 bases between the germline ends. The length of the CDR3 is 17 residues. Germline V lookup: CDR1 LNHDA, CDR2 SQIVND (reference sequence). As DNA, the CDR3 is TGTGCCAGTAGCCCGGGTACTGGGGACTATAGCAATCAGCCCCAGCATTTT. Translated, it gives CASSPGTGDYSNQPQHF.

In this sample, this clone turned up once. The CDR3 reads CASSLPGTVYTDTQYF. CDR3 nucleotide sequence: TGCGCCAGCAGCTTGCCCGGGACGGTGTACACAGATACGCAGTATTTT. V is TRBV5-1 and J is TRBJ2-3, with D perhaps TRBD1 or TRBD2 (5 bases each). This CDR3 contains 16 residues. CDR1 is SGHRS and CDR2 is YFSETQ in the germline V gene. V lost 1 base and J lost 2, with 14 bases in between.

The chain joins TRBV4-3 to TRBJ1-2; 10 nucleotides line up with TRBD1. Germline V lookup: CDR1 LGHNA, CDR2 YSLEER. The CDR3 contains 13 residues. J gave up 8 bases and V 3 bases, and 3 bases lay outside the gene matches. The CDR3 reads CASSQGQGRGYTF. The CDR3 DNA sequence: TGCGCCAGCAGCCAGGGACAGGGGCGCGGCTACACCTTC.

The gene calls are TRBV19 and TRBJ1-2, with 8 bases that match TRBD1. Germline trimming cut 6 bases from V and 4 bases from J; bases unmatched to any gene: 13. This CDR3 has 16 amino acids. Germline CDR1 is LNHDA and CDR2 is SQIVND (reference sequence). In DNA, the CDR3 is TGTGCCAGTAGAAGTCCTCGGGACAGGCGGGCCTATGGCTACACCTTC. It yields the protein CASRSPRDRRAYGYTF.

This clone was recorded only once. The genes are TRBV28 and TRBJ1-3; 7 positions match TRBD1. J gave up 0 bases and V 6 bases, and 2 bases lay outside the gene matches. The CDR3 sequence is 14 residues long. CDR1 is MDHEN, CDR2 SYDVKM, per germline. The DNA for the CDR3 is TGTGCCAGCAGATACAGGGGCTCTGGAAACACCATATATTTT. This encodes CASRYRGSGNTIYF.

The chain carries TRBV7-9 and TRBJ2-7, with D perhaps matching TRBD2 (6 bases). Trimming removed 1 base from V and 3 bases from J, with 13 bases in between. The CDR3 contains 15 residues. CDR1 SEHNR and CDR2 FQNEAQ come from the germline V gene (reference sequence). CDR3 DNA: TGTGCCAGCAGCTTAGAGGCATTCGGGGGCTACGAGCAGTACTTC. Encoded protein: CASSLEAFGGYEQYF. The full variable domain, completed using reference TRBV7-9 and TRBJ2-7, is DTGVSQNPRHKITKRGQNVTFRCDPISEHNRLYWYRQTLGQGPEFLTYFQNEAQLEKSRLLSDRFSAERPKGSFSTLEIQRTEQGDSAMYLCASSLEAFGGYEQYFGPGTRLTVT.

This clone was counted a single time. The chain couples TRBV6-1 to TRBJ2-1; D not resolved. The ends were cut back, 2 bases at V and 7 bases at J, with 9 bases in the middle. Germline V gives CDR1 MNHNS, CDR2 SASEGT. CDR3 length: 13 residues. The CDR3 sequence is CASSESTRNEQFF. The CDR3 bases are TGTGCCAGCAGTGAATCTACAAGGAATGAGCAGTTCTTC.

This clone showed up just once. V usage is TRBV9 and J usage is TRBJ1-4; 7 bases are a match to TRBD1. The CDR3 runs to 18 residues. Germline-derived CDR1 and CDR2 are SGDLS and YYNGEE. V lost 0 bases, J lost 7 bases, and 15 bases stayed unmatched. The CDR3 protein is CASSVDIGGLTKPEKLFF. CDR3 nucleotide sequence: TGTGCCAGCAGCGTAGATATAGGGGGCTTAACTAAGCCTGAAAAACTGTTTTTT.

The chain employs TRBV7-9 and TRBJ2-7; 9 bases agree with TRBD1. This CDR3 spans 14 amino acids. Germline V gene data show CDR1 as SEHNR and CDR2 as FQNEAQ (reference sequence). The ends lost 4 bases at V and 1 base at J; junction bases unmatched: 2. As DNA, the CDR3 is TGTGCCAGCAGCTCCGGGACAGGGTCCTACGAGCAGTACTTC. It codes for CASSSGTGSYEQYF. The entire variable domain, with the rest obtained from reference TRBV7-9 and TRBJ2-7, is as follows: DTGVSQNPRHKITKRGQNVTFRCDPISEHNRLYWYRQTLGQGPEFLTYFQNEAQLEKSRLLSDRFSAERPKGSFSTLEIQRTEQGDSAMYLCASSSGTGSYEQYFGPGTRLTVT.

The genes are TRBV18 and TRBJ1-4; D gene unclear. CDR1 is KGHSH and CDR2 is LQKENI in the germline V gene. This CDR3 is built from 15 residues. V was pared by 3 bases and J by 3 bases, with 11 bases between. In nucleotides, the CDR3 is TGTGCCAGCTCACCTTACGGGCCCCCTAATGAAAAACTGTTTTTT. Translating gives CASSPYGPPNEKLFF.

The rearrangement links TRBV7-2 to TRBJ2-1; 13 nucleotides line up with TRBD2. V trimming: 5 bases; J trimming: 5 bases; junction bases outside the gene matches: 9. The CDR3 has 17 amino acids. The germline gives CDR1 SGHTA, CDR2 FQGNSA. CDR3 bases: TGTGCCAGCAGCCTGTACGGACTAGCGGGGGCCCACAATGAGCAGTTCTTC. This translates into CASSLYGLAGAHNEQFF.

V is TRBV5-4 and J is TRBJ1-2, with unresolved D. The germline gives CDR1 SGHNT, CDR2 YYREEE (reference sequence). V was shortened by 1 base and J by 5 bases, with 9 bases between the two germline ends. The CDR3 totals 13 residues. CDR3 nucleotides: TGTGCCAGCAGCTTGCGAATACAATATGGCTACACCTTC. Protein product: CASSLRIQYGYTF.

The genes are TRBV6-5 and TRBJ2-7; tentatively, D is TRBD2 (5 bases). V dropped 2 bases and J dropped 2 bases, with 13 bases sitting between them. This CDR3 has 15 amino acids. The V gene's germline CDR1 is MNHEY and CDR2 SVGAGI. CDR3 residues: CASSYGLGGTYEQYF. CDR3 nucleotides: TGTGCCAGCAGTTACGGACTGGGCGGAACCTACGAGCAGTACTTC.

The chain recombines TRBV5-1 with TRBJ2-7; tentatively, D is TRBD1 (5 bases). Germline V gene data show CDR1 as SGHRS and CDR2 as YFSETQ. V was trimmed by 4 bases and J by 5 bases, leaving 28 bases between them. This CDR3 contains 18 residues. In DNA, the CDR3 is TGCGCCAGCAGCCTCCGATTAGCTTCGGACAATTCTCCCCACGAGCAGTACTTC. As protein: CASSLRLASDNSPHEQYF.